This record covers a single T cell receptor beta chain. The antigen remains undetermined. The sample belongs to a study of T cell repertoires in cytomegalovirus infection. Study information: Indicated by public TCR beta signatures were CMV infection and matching HLA type.

Points from the study as a whole: Individuals carrying CMV plus the relevant HLA were identified by cumulative frequency of public TCR beta families.

CDR3 length: 14 residues. With 3 bases removed from V and 3 bases from J, the gap between germline ends came to 11 bases. Germline V lookup: CDR1 SNHLY, CDR2 FYNNEI. In TCRdb, the reads were re-called with MiXCR into one record per CDR3 protein. The profile shows around 320,000 distinct CDR3 sequences, 8% to 10% of them singletons. This sequence originates from a human donor in good health (CMV status not recorded). Some clones in this sample may be carry-over from other donors' samples. The chain is built from TRBV2 and TRBJ1-1; no clear D. Sequencing was done on a sample of PBMCs. The CDR3 nucleotides read TGTGCCAGCAGTGAGGACCAGGTATACACTGAAGCTTTCTTT. This sequence encodes CASSEDQVYTEAFF. Variable domain in full (rest from reference TRBV2 and TRBJ1-1): EPEVTQTPSHQVTQMGQEVILRCVPISNHLYFYWYRQILGQKVEFLVSFYNNEISEKSEIFDDQFSVERPDGSNFTLKIRSTKLEDSAMYFCASSEDQVYTEAFFGQGTRLTVV.